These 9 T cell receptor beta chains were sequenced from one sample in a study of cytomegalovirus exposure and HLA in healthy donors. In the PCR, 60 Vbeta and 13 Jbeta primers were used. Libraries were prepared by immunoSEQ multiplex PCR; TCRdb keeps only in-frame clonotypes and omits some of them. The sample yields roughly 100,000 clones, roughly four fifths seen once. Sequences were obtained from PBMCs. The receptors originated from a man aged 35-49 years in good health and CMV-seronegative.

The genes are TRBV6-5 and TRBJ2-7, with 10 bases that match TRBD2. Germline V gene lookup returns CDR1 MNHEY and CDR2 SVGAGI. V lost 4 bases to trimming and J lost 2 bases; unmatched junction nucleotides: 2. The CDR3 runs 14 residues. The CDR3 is CASSSSGGPYEQYF. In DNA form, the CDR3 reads TGTGCCAGCAGTTCTAGCGGGGGCCCCTACGAGCAGTACTTC.

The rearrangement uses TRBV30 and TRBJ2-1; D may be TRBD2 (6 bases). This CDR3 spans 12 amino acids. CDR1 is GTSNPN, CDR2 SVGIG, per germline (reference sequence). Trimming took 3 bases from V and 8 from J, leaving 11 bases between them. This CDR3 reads CAWRREYYEQFF. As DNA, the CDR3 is TGTGCCTGGAGACGGGAGTATTATGAGCAGTTCTTC.

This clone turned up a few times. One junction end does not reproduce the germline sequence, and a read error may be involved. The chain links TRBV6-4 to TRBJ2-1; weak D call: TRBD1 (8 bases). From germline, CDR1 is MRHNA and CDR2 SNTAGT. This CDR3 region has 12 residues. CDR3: CASSDLSGTGVF. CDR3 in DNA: TGTGCCAGCAGTGACCTAAGCGGGACAGGCGTCTTC.

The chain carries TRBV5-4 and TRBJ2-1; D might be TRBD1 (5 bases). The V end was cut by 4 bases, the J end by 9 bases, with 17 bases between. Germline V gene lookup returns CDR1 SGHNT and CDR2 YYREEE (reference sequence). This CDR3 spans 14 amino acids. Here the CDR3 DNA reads TGTGCCAGCAGCAGGTTACAGGTTAGGGGTGAGCAGTTCTTC. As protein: CASSRLQVRGEQFF.

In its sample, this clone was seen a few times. The CDR3: CASAAAPYNEQFF. CDR3 bases: TGTGCCAGCGCTGCGGCCCCTTACAATGAGCAGTTCTTC. The gene calls are TRBV6-5 and TRBJ2-1; D not resolved. Trimming removed 8 bases from V and 4 bases from J, with 12 bases in between. This CDR3 spans 13 amino acids. Germline CDR1 is MNHEY and CDR2 is SVGAGI.

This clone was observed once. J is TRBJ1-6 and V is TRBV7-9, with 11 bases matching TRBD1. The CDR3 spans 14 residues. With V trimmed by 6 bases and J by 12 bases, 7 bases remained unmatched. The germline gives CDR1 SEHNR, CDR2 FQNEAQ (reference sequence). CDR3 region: CASRRGQGGEPLHF. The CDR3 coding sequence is TGTGCCAGCAGACGGGGACAGGGGGGAGAACCCCTCCACTTT. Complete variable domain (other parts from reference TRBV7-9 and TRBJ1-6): DTGVSQNPRHKITKRGQNVTFRCDPISEHNRLYWYRQTLGQGPEFLTYFQNEAQLEKSRLLSDRFSAERPKGSFSTLEIQRTEQGDSAMYLCASRRGQGGEPLHFGNGTRLTVT.

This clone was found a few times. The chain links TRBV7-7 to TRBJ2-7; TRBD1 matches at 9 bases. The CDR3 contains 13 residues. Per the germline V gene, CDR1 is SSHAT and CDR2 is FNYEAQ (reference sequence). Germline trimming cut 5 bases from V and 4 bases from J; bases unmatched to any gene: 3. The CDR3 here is CASSRGQGYEQYF. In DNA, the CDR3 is TGTGCCAGCAGCCGGGGACAGGGATACGAGCAGTACTTC. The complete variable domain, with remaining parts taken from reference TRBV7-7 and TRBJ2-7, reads GAGVSQSPRYKVTKRGQDVTLRCDPISSHATLYWYQQALGQGPEFLTYFNYEAQPDKSGLPSDRFSAERPEGSISTLTIQRTEQRDSAMYRCASSRGQGYEQYFGPGTRLTVT.

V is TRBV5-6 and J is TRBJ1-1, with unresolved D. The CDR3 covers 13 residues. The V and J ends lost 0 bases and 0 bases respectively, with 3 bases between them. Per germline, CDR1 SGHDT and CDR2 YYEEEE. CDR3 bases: TGTGCCAGCAGCTTGGACATGAACACTGAAGCTTTCTTT. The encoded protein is CASSLDMNTEAFF.

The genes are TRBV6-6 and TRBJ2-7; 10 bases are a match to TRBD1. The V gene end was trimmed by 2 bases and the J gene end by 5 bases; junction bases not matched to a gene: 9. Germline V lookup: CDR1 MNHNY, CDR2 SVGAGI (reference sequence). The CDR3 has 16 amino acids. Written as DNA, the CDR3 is TGTGCCAGCAGTTACACCCTAGGACAGGGGGGAGACGAGCAGTACTTC. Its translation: CASSYTLGQGGDEQYF.